The 24 T cell receptor beta chains below come from one sample, sequenced in a study of blood T cell repertoires in COVID-19. Measured with immunoSEQ multiplex PCR; TCRdb has only the in-frame clones, and not every one. The table includes some 200,000 clones, about 88% detected once. Sequenced input: peripheral blood. The receptors were gathered from a man aged 70-80 years with acute or convalescent COVID-19.

This chain joins TRBV7-9 and TRBJ1-2; D may be TRBD1 (6 bases). Trimming pared 4 bases from V and 2 bases from J, leaving 14 bases between. The CDR3 is 15 residues long. CDR1 SEHNR and CDR2 FQNEAQ come from the germline V gene (reference sequence). CDR3 nucleotide sequence: TGTGCCAGCAGCTCAAGGACAGCTGACAACTATGGCTACACCTTC. Amino acids: CASSSRTADNYGYTF.

The gene calls are TRBV28 and TRBJ2-7; 9 bases line up with TRBD1. The CDR3 runs to 12 residues. Germline lookup yields CDR1 MDHEN and CDR2 SYDVKM. V was clipped by 8 bases and J by 1 base; unmatched bases: 0. CDR3 nucleotide sequence: TGTGCCAGCGGACAGGGGTCCTACGAGCAGTACTTC. Protein product: CASGQGSYEQYF.

The rearrangement links TRBV6-2 or TRBV6-3 to TRBJ1-5, with 9 bases lining up with TRBD1. From germline, CDR1 is MNHEY and CDR2 SVGEGT. The V gene end was trimmed by 5 bases and the J gene end by 5 bases; junction bases not matched to a gene: 13. This CDR3 is 17 amino acids long. CDR3 nucleotide sequence: TGTGCCAGCAGTCACCTCTCTCGGGACAGGGTAGATCAGCCCCAGCATTTT. It codes for CASSHLSRDRVDQPQHF.

This chain uses TRBV7-6 with TRBJ2-3; D is undetermined. This CDR3 contains 12 residues. V lost 1 base and J lost 4, with 3 bases in between. CDR1 and CDR2 (germline): SGHVS, FNYEAQ. CDR3 protein: CASSLVADTQYF. CDR3 in DNA: TGTGCCAGCAGCTTAGTAGCAGATACGCAGTATTTT.

V usage is TRBV4-1 and J usage is TRBJ2-1; 10 positions agree with TRBD2. The CDR3 has 16 amino acids. Trimming at V came to 3 bases and at J to 4 bases, leaving 6 bases not matched to a gene. The germline V gene has CDR1 MGHRA and CDR2 YSYEKL. The CDR3 spells CASSHPGTSAYNEQFF. The CDR3 nucleotides are TGCGCCAGCAGCCATCCCGGGACTAGCGCGTACAATGAGCAGTTCTTC.

The V and J genes are TRBV5-1 and TRBJ1-5; tentatively, D is TRBD1 (5 bases). The V gene's germline CDR1 is SGHRS and CDR2 YFSETQ. CDR3 length equals 15 residues. V lost 4 bases to trimming and J lost 0 bases, with 11 bases between them. CDR3 sequence reads: CASSPGGISNQPQHF. CDR3 nucleotides: TGCGCCAGCAGCCCCGGGGGGATTAGCAATCAGCCCCAGCATTTT. The full variable domain, completed using reference TRBV5-1 and TRBJ1-5, is KAGVTQTPRYLIKTRGQQVTLSCSPISGHRSVSWYQQTPGQGLQFLFEYFSETQRNKGNFPGRFSGRQFSNSRSEMNVSTLELGDSALYLCASSPGGISNQPQHFGDGTRLSIL.

This chain uses TRBV19 with TRBJ1-5; TRBD1 matches 7 bases. Trimming cost V 6 bases and J 3 bases; bases outside gene matches: 2. Germline values: CDR1 LNHDA, CDR2 SQIVND (reference sequence). This CDR3 region has 13 residues. As DNA, the CDR3 is TGTGCCAGTAGAACAGGGGACAATCAGCCCCAGCATTTT. Translated, it gives CASRTGDNQPQHF.

In its sample, this clone was seen a few times. The chain is built from TRBV9 and TRBJ1-1; weak D call: TRBD1 (6 bases). From germline, CDR1 is SGDLS and CDR2 YYNGEE. CDR3 length equals 16 residues. V shed 0 bases and J shed 0 bases, with 12 bases lying between them. The CDR3 spells CASSVVGTTMNTEAFF. The CDR3 DNA reads as TGTGCCAGCAGCGTAGTGGGGACAACAATGAACACTGAAGCTTTCTTT.

The chain uses TRBV2 and TRBJ2-1; 8 nucleotides align to TRBD2. This CDR3 is built from 16 residues. Germline V gives CDR1 SNHLY, CDR2 FYNNEI. V lost 4 bases and J lost 5; bases outside the gene matches: 10. CDR3 in DNA: TGTGCCAGCAGTGCCGCCGGGACTAGGACTCACAATGAGCAGTTCTTC. Translated, it gives CASSAAGTRTHNEQFF.

The CDR3 bases are TGTGCCAGCAGCTTAGGCCCACCCGGGAGCCTGAACACCGGGGAGCTGTTTTTT. Residues: CASSLGPPGSLNTGELFF. The genes are TRBV7-2 and TRBJ2-2, with D maybe TRBD2 (6 bases). This CDR3 has 18 amino acids. Trimming took off 1 base at V and 1 base at J, with 16 bases between the two ends. In germline, CDR1 is SGHTA, CDR2 FQGNSA.

This chain uses TRBV11-2 with TRBJ2-7; D unresolved. CDR1 is SGHAT and CDR2 is FQNNGV in the germline V gene. Deletions cut 4 bases from V and 7 bases from J, with 8 bases between. This CDR3 has 11 residues. The CDR3 loop reads CASSSYDEQYF. The CDR3 DNA reads as TGTGCCAGCAGCTCCTACGATGAGCAGTACTTC.

This chain links TRBV6-2 or TRBV6-3 with TRBJ2-5; D gene uncertain. Germline CDR1 reads MNHEY; CDR2 reads SVGEGT. Trimming took off 2 bases at V and 3 bases at J, with 10 bases between the two ends. This CDR3 spans 14 amino acids. The CDR3 bases are TGTGCCAGCAGTTACGTTAGAGAAGAAGAGACCCAGTACTTC. The encoded protein is CASSYVREEETQYF.

The chain is built from TRBV10-3 and TRBJ2-1; D is perhaps TRBD2 (6 bases). This CDR3 contains 16 residues. V lost 2 bases, J lost 2 bases, and 13 bases lay in between. Germline V gene sequence: CDR1 ENHRY, CDR2 SYGVKD. DNA of the CDR3: TGTGCCATCAGTGAGCAGAATAGCGGTCCCTACAATGAGCAGTTCTTC. Translated, it gives CAISEQNSGPYNEQFF.

The rearrangement uses TRBV12-1 and TRBJ1-2; whether TRBD1, the table's D call, matches the DNA was not checked. TRBV12-1 is listed as a pseudogene. The CDR3 has 15 amino acids. This chain's CDR3 is CASSFAGRGWYGYTF. In nucleotides, the CDR3 is TGTGCCAGCAGCTTTGCCGGCAGGGGATGGTATGGCTACACCTTC.

V is TRBV5-4 and J is TRBJ1-2; D is perhaps TRBD1 (6 bases). V was trimmed by 5 bases and J by 0 bases, leaving 11 bases between them. The CDR3 runs 14 residues. CDR1 is SGHNT and CDR2 is YYREEE in the germline V gene (reference sequence). Written as DNA, the CDR3 is TGTGCCAGCAGAGAACAGGGCGCTAACTATGGCTACACCTTC. Its translation is CASREQGANYGYTF. Full variable domain (missing parts from reference TRBV5-4 and TRBJ1-2): ETGVTQSPTHLIKTRGQQVTLRCSSQSGHNTVSWYQQALGQGPQFIFQYYREEENGRGNFPPRFSGLQFPNYSSELNVNALELDDSALYLCASREQGANYGYTFGSGTRLTVV.

This chain joins TRBV5-6 and TRBJ1-2; 11 bases fit TRBD1. V shed 4 bases, J shed 1 base, and the junction held 3 bases outside the gene matches. The germline V gene encodes CDR1 SGHDT and CDR2 YYEEEE. The CDR3 spans 15 residues. CDR3 in amino acids: CASSVDRGHNYGYTF. CDR3 DNA sequence: TGTGCCAGCAGCGTGGACAGGGGGCATAACTATGGCTACACCTTC.

The V gene is TRBV5-4, the J gene TRBJ2-7; no firm D call. There are 13 residues in the CDR3. The germline V gene encodes CDR1 SGHNT and CDR2 YYREEE (reference sequence). With 0 bases removed from V and 3 bases from J, the gap between germline ends came to 7 bases. This CDR3 is CASSLGTHYEQYF. The CDR3 DNA sequence: TGTGCCAGCAGCTTGGGTACACACTACGAGCAGTACTTC. The full variable domain, rest sourced from reference TRBV5-4 and TRBJ2-7, is ETGVTQSPTHLIKTRGQQVTLRCSSQSGHNTVSWYQQALGQGPQFIFQYYREEENGRGNFPPRFSGLQFPNYSSELNVNALELDDSALYLCASSLGTHYEQYFGPGTRLTVT.

This rearrangement joins TRBV5-6 to TRBJ2-1; weak D call: TRBD1 (6 bases). Germline values: CDR1 SGHDT, CDR2 YYEEEE. Trimming took 0 bases from V and 5 from J, leaving 9 bases between them. CDR3 length: 14 residues. CDR3 DNA: TGTGCCAGCAGCTTGGTATCAGGGGACAATGAGCAGTTCTTC. Its translation is CASSLVSGDNEQFF. The full variable domain, in which reference TRBV5-6 and TRBJ2-1 provide the parts outside the CDR3, is DAGVTQSPTHLIKTRGQQVTLRCSPKSGHDTVSWYQQALGQGPQFIFQYYEEEERQRGNFPDRFSGHQFPNYSSELNVNALLLGDSALYLCASSLVSGDNEQFFGPGTRLTVL.

The gene calls are TRBV6-2 or TRBV6-3 and TRBJ2-3; D is undetermined. The CDR3 loop spans 15 amino acids. Trimming took off 6 bases at V and 4 bases at J, with 17 bases between the two ends. The germline V gene has CDR1 MNHEY and CDR2 SVGEGT. The CDR3 loop reads CASSSLARGADTQYF. The CDR3 DNA sequence: TGTGCCAGCAGCTCCTTGGCTCGCGGTGCAGATACGCAGTATTTT.

As concerns this clone: Other DNA sequences in the sample encode the same CDR3. The rearrangement joins TRBV7-2 to TRBJ2-2; 7 bases line up with TRBD1. The ends lost 2 bases at V and 3 bases at J; junction bases unmatched: 0. Germline CDR1 and CDR2: SGHTA and FQGNSA. The CDR3 extends over 14 amino acids. CDR3: CASSLTGDTGELFF. The CDR3 nucleotides are TGTGCCAGCAGCTTAACAGGGGACACCGGGGAGCTGTTTTTT.

This rearrangement joins TRBV6-2 or TRBV6-3 to TRBJ1-1; 9 nucleotides match TRBD1. The CDR3 loop spans 16 amino acids. Germline V gives CDR1 MNHEY, CDR2 SVGEGT. The junction had 7 bases not matched to a gene; V was cut back by 5 bases and J by 0 bases. CDR3 region: CASSTGQGALNTEAFF. The CDR3 DNA follows: TGTGCCAGCAGTACGGGACAGGGCGCACTGAACACTGAAGCTTTCTTT.

This clone showed up just a few times. The rearrangement uses TRBV9 and TRBJ2-2; TRBD2 is a possible D gene (5 bases). Trimming left V 3 bases short and J 2 bases short, with 17 bases between. The CDR3 is 17 residues long. Germline CDR1 reads SGDLS; CDR2 reads YYNGEE. CDR3 nucleotides: TGTGCCAGCAGCGATCAACGGGGAGACTACAACACCGGGGAGCTGTTTTTT. Its protein product is CASSDQRGDYNTGELFF.

This clone occurred once. The rearrangement links TRBV5-1 to TRBJ2-1; 9 bases are shared with TRBD2. Germline values: CDR1 SGHRS, CDR2 YFSETQ. V shed 2 bases and J 4 bases; nucleotides not matched to a gene: 10. The CDR3 contains 17 residues. The CDR3 sequence is CASSLRLAGPPYNEQFF. The DNA for the CDR3 is TGCGCCAGCAGCTTAAGGCTAGCGGGACCTCCTTACAATGAGCAGTTCTTC.

This clone was detected once. The chain uses TRBV29-1 and TRBJ2-7; 9 nucleotides match TRBD2. The J segment lost 5 bases and the V segment lost 1 base, leaving 3 bases of the junction unmatched. The CDR3 has 13 residues. Germline assignment: CDR1 SQVTM and CDR2 ANQGSEA. This CDR3 is CSVEASGIHEQYF. DNA for the CDR3: TGCAGCGTTGAAGCTAGCGGGATCCACGAGCAGTACTTC.